The 14 T cell receptor beta chains below were found in one sample sequenced in a study of T-cell reconstitution after alpha-beta-depleted transplantation in children listed by TCRdb under 2016. Libraries came from PCR. The data were produced on an Illumina HiSeq 2500. To normalize quantification of the TCRbeta repertoire, the TCR libraries were built with molecular barcoding that relied on unique molecular identifiers. The public reads were reanalyzed by TCRdb: fastp trimming at Q25, MiXCR alignment, in-frame beta chains only. When rows share a CDR3 protein, they turn into one entry using the most common DNA and genes. In all, the sample holds some 240,000 distinct CDR3 sequences, and around 12% of those were seen once. Together, the top ten hold approximately 2.9% of the sample. Sequencing used PBMCs from the stem cell graft donor, obtained from the stem cell graft. These receptors were taken from a human donor who donated a stem cell graft to a child with acute lymphoblastic leukemia.

Many counts were recorded for this clonotype. CDR3 residues: CASSLDSPISIQYF. In DNA form, the CDR3 reads TGCGCCAGCAGCTTGGACTCTCCTATTAGCATTCAGTACTTC. The rearrangement links TRBV5-1 to TRBJ2-4; D remains unclear. CDR1 and CDR2 from the germline V gene are SGHRS and YFSETQ. This CDR3 spans 14 amino acids. V lost 0 bases to trimming and J lost 9 bases, with 13 bases between them.

About this clonotype itself: A read error may produce the germline difference seen at one junction end. The genes are TRBV7-8 and TRBJ1-4, with D unclear. Germline V gene data show CDR1 as SGHVS and CDR2 as FQNEAQ. This CDR3 has 15 amino acids. The CDR3: CASSPQIATDEKLFF. In DNA form, the CDR3 reads TGTGCCAGCAGCCCCCAGATTGCAACTGATGAAAAACTGTTTTTT. Complete variable domain (other parts from reference TRBV7-8 and TRBJ1-4): GAGVSQSPRYKVAKRGQDVALRCDPISGHVSLFWYQQALGQGPEFLTYFQNEAQLDKSGLPSDRFFAERPEGSVSTLKIQRTQQEDSAVYLCASSPQIATDEKLFFGSGTQLSVL.

The V gene is TRBV10-3, the J gene TRBJ2-1; D perhaps matches TRBD2 (7 bases). Between the trimmed V and J ends, which lost 9 bases and 3 bases, there was a span of 18 bases. Looked up from germline, CDR1 is ENHRY and CDR2 is SYGVKD. The CDR3 is 15 amino acids. The CDR3 is CAIDSGRGGYNEQFF. The CDR3 nucleotides read TGTGCCATTGACTCGGGGAGGGGGGGCTACAATGAGCAGTTCTTC.

In this sample, this clonotype turned up many times. This chain joins TRBV29-1 and TRBJ1-1; no clear D. CDR3 length equals 15 residues. Per germline, CDR1 SQVTM and CDR2 ANQGSEA. Trimming left V 4 bases short and J 4 bases short, with 19 bases between. The DNA of the CDR3 is TGCAGCGTTGTTGCCAGCTCATTTCGTGGCACTGAAGCTTTCTTT. It specifies CSVVASSFRGTEAFF.

This clonotype has more than one count but fewer than ten. This CDR3 is CASTGQGGANYGYTF. The CDR3 DNA is TGTGCCAGCACTGGACAGGGGGGAGCTAACTATGGCTACACCTTC. The chain uses TRBV3-1 and TRBJ1-2, with 10 nucleotides matching TRBD1. Germline trimming cut 7 bases from V and 0 bases from J; bases unmatched to any gene: 5. This CDR3 spans 15 amino acids. From germline, CDR1 is LGHDT and CDR2 YNNKEL (reference sequence).

This clonotype occurred many times. The gene calls are TRBV7-2 and TRBJ2-1, with D uncertain. CDR3 length: 12 residues. V lost 2 bases to trimming and J lost 8 bases, with 7 bases between them. Germline V gene data show CDR1 as SGHTA and CDR2 as FQGNSA. CDR3: CASSLTYDEQFF. The CDR3 bases are TGTGCCAGCAGCTTAACTTACGATGAGCAGTTCTTC.

The chain employs TRBV20-1 and TRBJ1-2; D is unresolved. The V and J ends lost 3 bases and 6 bases respectively, with 20 bases between them. CDR1 is DFQATT, CDR2 SNEGSKA, per germline (reference sequence). The CDR3 runs 15 residues. The CDR3 bases are TGCAGTGCTAGCAACCCGGGGATACGTCTAGATGGCTACACCTTC. This sequence encodes CSASNPGIRLDGYTF.

V usage is TRBV5-1 and J usage is TRBJ2-7; TRBD1 might be the D (6 bases). Trimming took 3 bases from V and 6 from J, leaving 16 bases between them. Looked up from germline, CDR1 is SGHRS and CDR2 is YFSETQ. The CDR3 is 14 residues long. CDR3 sequence: CASSSQGPTVEQYF. The CDR3 nucleotides read TGCGCCAGCAGCTCACAGGGTCCTACGGTCGAGCAGTACTTC. The whole variable domain, filled in from reference TRBV5-1 and TRBJ2-7, reads KAGVTQTPRYLIKTRGQQVTLSCSPISGHRSVSWYQQTPGQGLQFLFEYFSETQRNKGNFPGRFSGRQFSNSRSEMNVSTLELGDSALYLCASSSQGPTVEQYFGPGTRLTVT.

This clonotype was recorded at least ten times. The CDR3 protein is CASSDYGSGYEQYF. CDR3 sequence (DNA): TGTGCCAGCAGTGATTACGGATCTGGCTACGAGCAGTACTTC. The rearrangement uses TRBV6-1 and TRBJ2-7, with D unresolved. Per germline, CDR1 MNHNS and CDR2 SASEGT. The ends were cut back, 3 bases at V and 3 bases at J, with 12 bases in the middle. The CDR3 is 14 residues long.

The table lists this clonotype with many counts. The chain is built from TRBV7-8 and TRBJ2-6; 8 nucleotides match TRBD1. Germline V gene data show CDR1 as SGHVS and CDR2 as FQNEAQ. The CDR3 covers 20 residues. With 1 base clipped from V and 2 bases from J, the junction kept 13 bases outside the gene matches. CDR3 nucleotides: TGTGCCAGCAGCTTAGGGAGGTGGAGACAGGGGAACACTGGGGCCAACGTCCTGACTTTC. As protein: CASSLGRWRQGNTGANVLTF.

For this clonotype: This may come from a read error, since a much larger clone is one base off. The chain combines TRBV24-1 with TRBJ2-5; D gene unclear. V lost 10 bases and J 2 bases, leaving 16 bases between the germline ends. The CDR3 totals 14 residues. Germline V CDR1 and CDR2: KGHDR, SFDVKD. The CDR3 DNA follows: TGTGCCACGAGGATGGAGAGGCGGCAAGAGACCCAGTACTTC. Protein product: CATRMERRQETQYF.

This clonotype was detected ten times or more. The rearrangement joins TRBV5-1 to TRBJ1-5; D is ambiguous. The germline gives CDR1 SGHRS, CDR2 YFSETQ. Trimming removed 0 bases at V and 0 bases at J, with 7 bases between. The CDR3 extends over 15 amino acids. The CDR3, as DNA: TGCGCCAGCAGCTTGGCGGGGAATAGCAATCAGCCCCAGCATTTT. Its protein is CASSLAGNSNQPQHF. Complete variable domain (other parts from reference TRBV5-1 and TRBJ1-5): KAGVTQTPRYLIKTRGQQVTLSCSPISGHRSVSWYQQTPGQGLQFLFEYFSETQRNKGNFPGRFSGRQFSNSRSEMNVSTLELGDSALYLCASSLAGNSNQPQHFGDGTRLSIL.

Concerning this clonotype: A much larger clone lies one base from this, so it may be a read error. J is TRBJ1-2 and V is TRBV7-3; 8 bases match TRBD1. In germline, CDR1 is SGHTA, CDR2 FQGTGA. This CDR3 contains 14 residues. CDR3 amino acids: CATSSTGTGGGYTF. The CDR3 nucleotides read TGTGCCACCAGCTCGACCGGGACAGGCGGTGGCTACACCTTC.

This clonotype was seen more than once but under ten times. The chain is built from TRBV16 and TRBJ2-1; 8 nucleotides agree with TRBD2. Trimming removed 3 bases from V and 9 bases from J; junction bases left unmatched: 1. The CDR3 loop spans 12 amino acids. Germline assignment: CDR1 KGHSY and CDR2 FQNENV. The CDR3 sequence is CASSHRGGEQFF. DNA of the CDR3: TGTGCCAGCAGCCACCGGGGGGGTGAGCAGTTCTTC.